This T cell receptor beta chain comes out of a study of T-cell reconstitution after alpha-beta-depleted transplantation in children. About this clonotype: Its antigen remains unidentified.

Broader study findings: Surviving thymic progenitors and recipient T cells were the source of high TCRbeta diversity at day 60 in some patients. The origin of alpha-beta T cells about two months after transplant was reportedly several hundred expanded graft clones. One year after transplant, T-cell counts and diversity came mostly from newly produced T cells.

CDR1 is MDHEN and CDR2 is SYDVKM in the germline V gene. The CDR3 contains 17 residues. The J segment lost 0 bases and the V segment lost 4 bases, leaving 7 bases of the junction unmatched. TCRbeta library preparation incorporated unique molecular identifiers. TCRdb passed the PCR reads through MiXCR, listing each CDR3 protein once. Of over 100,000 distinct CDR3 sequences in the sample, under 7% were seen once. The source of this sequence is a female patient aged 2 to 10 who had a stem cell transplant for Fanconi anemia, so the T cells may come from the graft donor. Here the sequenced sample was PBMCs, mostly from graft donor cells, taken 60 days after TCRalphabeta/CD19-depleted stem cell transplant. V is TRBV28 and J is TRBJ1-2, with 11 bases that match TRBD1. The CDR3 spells CASSSRDRGKANYGYTF. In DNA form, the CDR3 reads TGTGCCAGCAGTTCCCGGGACAGGGGGAAAGCTAACTATGGCTACACCTTC.